This T cell receptor (beta chain) was profiled in a study of brain T cells in children with intractable seizures. A word on this clone: The antigen is undetermined.

Only cases whose brain tissue showed the highest T cell transcript signatures were sequenced. Before surgery, patients took at least one anti-epileptic drug. CDR3 size: 18 residues. Germline loops: CDR1 LGHNA, CDR2 YNFKEQ. Trimming shortened V by 1 base and J by 2 bases, and 21 bases separated the two germline ends. Data came from immunoSEQ multiplex PCR; TCRdb stores just in-frame clones and leaves some out. In the table there are thousands of clones, about 90% of which are singletons. Study conclusions and caveats: Pre- and post-surgery blood differed in depth, so pre-surgery absences may be undersampling. Top 50 brain clonotypes included both public and private clones.

V is TRBV4-2 and J is TRBJ2-7; D is perhaps TRBD2 (6 bases). The source was resected brain tissue, collected at surgery. The sequence was obtained from a boy under two years old with focal cortical dysplasia and intractable seizures. The CDR3 reads CASSQGVISEGWTYEQYF. Written as DNA, the CDR3 is TGTGCCAGCAGCCAAGGGGTCATATCGGAGGGCTGGACCTACGAGCAGTACTTC.